This TCR beta chain was sequenced in a study of cytotoxic CD8 clonotypes in ibrutinib-treated CLL. At the level of the study: An average of 255,043 productive templates and around 100,000 productive rearrangements was obtained per sample. Study-wide results and limits: Treatment left the uncommon public clonotypes either contracted or stable in frequency. Baseline-level clonality went beyond age-matched healthy donors and moved in step with circulating CD8+ T-cell counts.

TCRdb's table, derived via immunoSEQ multiplex PCR, lists solely in-frame clones and lacks some. Here the sample spans 150,000 to 200,000 clones, about 72% being singletons. Notes on this clone: The antigen is undetermined.

There are 17 residues in the CDR3. The germline gives CDR1 MGHRA, CDR2 YSYEKL. V was pared by 4 bases and J by 0 bases, with 17 bases between. The chain recombines TRBV4-1 with TRBJ2-3; D is perhaps TRBD2 (6 bases). The sample here was PBMCs, taken after 24 months of ibrutinib treatment. The TCR sequence derives from a human donor with chronic lymphocytic leukemia. The CDR3 nucleotides are TGCGCCAGCAGCCCGGGACTCCTAGGACCTAGCACAGATACGCAGTATTTT. Its translation: CASSPGLLGPSTDTQYF.